What follows is one T cell receptor (beta chain) and its context. Its antigen is currently unknown. Germline CDR1 reads LNHDA; CDR2 reads SQIVND (reference sequence). The length of the CDR3 is 13 residues. V lost 5 bases and J lost 5, with 9 bases in between. The data stem from a study of OX40 agonist ivuxolimab in advanced cancers. Study-level information: It was ivuxolimab, an agonistic anti-OX40 (CD134) antibody, that patients were treated with. From about 23 to 85 years was the age range, with a mean of roughly 64 years, and approximately 80% were male.

Whole-study results and caveats: CD8+ T cells averaged more expanded clones than CD4+. Normalized expansion of T-cell clones was also low for some nonresponders.

The protocol was immunoSEQ multiplex PCR, while the TCRdb copy is restricted to in-frame clones and leaves out a portion. This table holds about 60,000 clones, about nine tenths found once. The sample consisted of CD4+ or CD8+ T cells sorted from blood, taken in a trial of the OX40 agonist ivuxolimab. The TCR was taken from an adult with an advanced solid tumor such as melanoma, head and neck, liver or kidney cancer. This sequence joins TRBV19 and TRBJ2-2; no clear D gene. The CDR3 protein is CASSSPSTGELFF. The CDR3 DNA reads as TGTGCCAGTAGTTCCCCCTCTACCGGGGAGCTGTTTTTT.